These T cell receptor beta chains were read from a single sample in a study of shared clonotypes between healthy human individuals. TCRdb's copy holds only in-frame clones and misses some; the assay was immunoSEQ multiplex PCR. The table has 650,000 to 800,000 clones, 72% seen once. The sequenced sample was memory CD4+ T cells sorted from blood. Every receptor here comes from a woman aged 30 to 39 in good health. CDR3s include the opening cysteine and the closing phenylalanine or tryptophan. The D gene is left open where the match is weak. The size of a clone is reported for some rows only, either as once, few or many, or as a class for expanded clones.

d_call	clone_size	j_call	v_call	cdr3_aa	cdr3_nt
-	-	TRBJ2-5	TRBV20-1	CSASKETQYF	TGCAGTGCTAGCAAGGAGACCCAGTACTTC
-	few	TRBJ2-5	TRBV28	CASNTSGRRSGEQETQYF	TGTGCCAGCAACACATCGGGGCGTCGGAGCGGAGAACAAGAGACCCAGTACTTC
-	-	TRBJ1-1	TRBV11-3	CASSATSQGTEAFF	TGTGCCAGCAGCGCGACATCGCAGGGGACTGAAGCTTTCTTT
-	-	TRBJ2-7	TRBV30	CVLDRRTYEQYF	TGTGTCCTCGACAGACGGACCTACGAGCAGTACTTC
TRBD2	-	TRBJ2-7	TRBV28	CASSGIPSGTSEQYF	TGTGCCAGCAGCGGGATCCCTAGCGGGACGTCTGAGCAGTACTTC
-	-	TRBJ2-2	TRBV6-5	CASSRDANTGELFF	TGTGCCAGCAGCCGCGACGCAAACACCGGGGAGCTGTTTTTT
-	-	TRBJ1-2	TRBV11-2	CASSGIDELGVYGYTF	TGTGCCAGCAGCGGGATCGACGAGTTGGGAGTCTATGGCTACACCTTC
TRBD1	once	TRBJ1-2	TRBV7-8	CASSLGRQGGGYTF	TGTGCCAGCAGCTTAGGGCGACAGGGGGGCGGCTACACCTTC
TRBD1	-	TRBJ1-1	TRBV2	CASSRQGAENTEAFF	TGTGCCAGCAGTCGCCAGGGGGCTGAGAACACTGAAGCTTTCTTT
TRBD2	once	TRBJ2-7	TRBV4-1	CASSMGLAKISAYEQYF	TGCGCCAGCAGCATGGGACTAGCGAAAATCTCCGCCTACGAGCAGTACTTC
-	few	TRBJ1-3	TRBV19	CASSLRAGTGNTIYF	TGTGCCAGTAGTCTTCGTGCAGGGACCGGAAACACCATATATTTT
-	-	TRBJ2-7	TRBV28	CASSLNYGSSYEQYF	TGTGCCAGCAGTTTAAATTACGGGAGCTCCTACGAGCAGTACTTC
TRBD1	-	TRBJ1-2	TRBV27	CASSQDRDNYGYTF	TGTGCCAGCAGCCAAGACAGGGACAACTATGGCTACACCTTC
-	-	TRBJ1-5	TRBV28	CASSFPGHRSNQPQHF	TGTGCCAGCAGCTTCCCGGGTCATAGGAGCAATCAGCCCCAGCATTTT
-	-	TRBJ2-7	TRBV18	CASSPQQTGEGYEQYF	TGTGCCAGCTCACCACAGCAGACAGGGGAGGGTTACGAGCAGTACTTC
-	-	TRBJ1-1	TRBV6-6	CASSRGTRRMNTEAFF	TGTGCCAGCAGTCGAGGGACCAGAAGGATGAACACTGAAGCTTTCTTT
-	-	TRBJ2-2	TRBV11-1	CASISGWGDTGELFF	TGTGCCAGCATTAGTGGATGGGGAGACACCGGGGAGCTGTTTTTT
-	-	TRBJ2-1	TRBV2	CASSAGYNEQFF	TGTGCCAGCAGTGCGGGCTACAATGAGCAGTTCTTC
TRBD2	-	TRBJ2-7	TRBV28	CASSIPRTRGTSGRHEQYF	TGTGCCAGCAGTATACCCCGGACCAGGGGGACTAGCGGGAGACACGAGCAGTACTTC
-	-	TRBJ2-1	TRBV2	CASSEGFSSYNEQFF	TGTGCCAGCAGTGAGGGGTTTAGCTCCTACAATGAGCAGTTCTTC
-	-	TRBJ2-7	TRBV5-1	CASSLGDPTHEQYF	TGCGCCAGCAGCTTGGGTGACCCAACCCACGAGCAGTACTTC
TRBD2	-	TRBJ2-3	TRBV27	CASSSGLAGRTDTQYF	TGTGCCAGCAGTTCAGGACTAGCGGGACGCACAGATACGCAGTATTTT
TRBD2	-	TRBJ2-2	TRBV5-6	CASSFGLAEHTGELFF	TGTGCCAGCAGCTTCGGACTAGCAGAACACACCGGGGAGCTGTTTTTT
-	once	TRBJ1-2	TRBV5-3	CARSFWAAVVSTNYGYTF	TGTGCCAGAAGCTTTTGGGCGGCAGTAGTTTCGACTAACTATGGCTACACCTTC
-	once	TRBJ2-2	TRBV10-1	CASSLLGTTGELFF	TGCGCCAGCAGCCTACTAGGAACGACCGGGGAGCTGTTTTTT
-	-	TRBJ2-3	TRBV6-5	CASSYSPDTQYF	TGTGCCAGCAGTTACTCTCCAGATACGCAGTATTTT
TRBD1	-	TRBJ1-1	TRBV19	CASSWDRGLTEAFF	TGTGCCAGTAGTTGGGACAGGGGGTTAACTGAAGCTTTCTTT
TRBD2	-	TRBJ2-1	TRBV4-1	CASSQGAGGPSYNEQFF	TGCGCCAGCAGCCAGGGAGCGGGAGGGCCCTCCTACAATGAGCAGTTCTTC
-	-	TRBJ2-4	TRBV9	CASSVDIASHIQYF	TGTGCCAGCAGCGTAGATATTGCTTCACACATTCAGTACTTC
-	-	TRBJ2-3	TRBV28	CASSFLGLGADTQYF	TGTGCCAGCAGTTTTCTGGGGCTGGGCGCAGATACGCAGTATTTT
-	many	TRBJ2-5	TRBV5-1	CASSLWQGSQTQYF	TGCGCCAGCAGCTTGTGGCAGGGGTCCCAGACCCAGTACTTC
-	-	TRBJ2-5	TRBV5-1	CASSEQGETQYF	TGCGCCAGCAGCGAGCAGGGGGAGACCCAGTACTTC
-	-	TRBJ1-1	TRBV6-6	CASRPQESTEAFF	TGTGCCAGCAGGCCCCAGGAATCCACTGAAGCTTTCTTT
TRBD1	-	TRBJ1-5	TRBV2	CASSGGTAENQPQHF	TGTGCCAGCAGTGGGGGGACAGCCGAGAATCAGCCCCAGCATTTT
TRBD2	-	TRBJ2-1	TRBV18	CASSLGLADNEQFF	TGTGCCAGCTCACTGGGACTAGCGGACAATGAGCAGTTCTTC
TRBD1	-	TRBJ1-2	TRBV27	CASGEYRGLYGYTF	TGTGCCAGCGGGGAATACAGGGGGCTTTATGGCTACACCTTC
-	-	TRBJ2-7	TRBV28	CASTLGMSYEQYF	TGTGCCAGCACCTTAGGGATGTCCTACGAGCAGTACTTC
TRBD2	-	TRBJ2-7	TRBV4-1	CASSQVLAGWNYEQYF	TGCGCCAGCAGCCAAGTACTAGCGGGCTGGAACTACGAGCAGTACTTC
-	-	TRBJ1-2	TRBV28	CASSFAVTYGYTF	TGTGCCAGCAGTTTTGCCGTGACCTATGGCTACACCTTC
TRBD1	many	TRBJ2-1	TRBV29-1	CSVVGQGLGEQFF	TGCAGCGTTGTGGGACAGGGGTTAGGTGAGCAGTTCTTC
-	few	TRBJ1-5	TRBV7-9	CASSLRDSNQPQHF	TGTGCCAGCAGCCTCAGGGATAGCAATCAGCCCCAGCATTTT
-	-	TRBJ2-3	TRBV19	CASSRRAQNTDTQYF	TGTGCCAGTAGTAGGCGGGCACAAAACACAGATACGCAGTATTTT
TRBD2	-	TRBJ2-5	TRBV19	CASSLTSGRRETQYF	TGTGCCAGTAGTCTGACTAGCGGGAGAAGGGAGACCCAGTACTTC
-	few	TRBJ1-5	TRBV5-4	CASSLGGAGSNQPQHF	TGTGCCAGCAGCTTGGGAGGGGCAGGATCAAATCAGCCCCAGCATTTT
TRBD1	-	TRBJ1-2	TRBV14	CASSEGQGNIFGYTF	TGTGCCAGCAGCGAGGGACAGGGGAATATCTTTGGCTACACCTTC
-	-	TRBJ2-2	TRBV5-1	CASSPLGSGSAGELFF	TGCGCCAGCAGCCCCCTTGGGAGCGGGTCGGCCGGGGAGCTGTTTTTT
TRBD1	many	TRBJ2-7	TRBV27	CASSPGQGLTYEQYF	TGTGCCAGCAGTCCGGGACAGGGGCTGACCTACGAGCAGTACTTC
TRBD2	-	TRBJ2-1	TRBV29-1	CSTSGRNNEQFF	TGCAGCACTAGCGGGAGAAACAATGAGCAGTTCTTC
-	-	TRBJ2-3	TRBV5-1	CASSLPSLGGADTQYF	TGCGCCAGCAGCTTGCCATCCTTGGGAGGAGCAGATACGCAGTATTTT
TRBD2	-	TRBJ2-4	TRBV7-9	CASSLLRGADIQYF	TGTGCCAGCAGCTTACTGCGGGGGGCGGACATTCAGTACTTC
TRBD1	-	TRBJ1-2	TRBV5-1	CASSDRVYNYTF	TGCGCCAGCAGCGACAGGGTGTATAACTACACCTTC